This TCR beta chain originates from a study of blood T cell repertoires in COVID-19. This CDR3 is 14 amino acids long. V was trimmed by 6 bases and J by 1 base, leaving 12 bases between them. Germline CDR1 KGHSH, CDR2 LQKENI. Individuals aged about 18 to 100 years were recruited from fewer than 30 US areas. Profiling relied on immunoSEQ multiplex PCR, and the TCRdb table lists in-frame clones only, not all of them. The table has 300,000 to 350,000 clones, approximately 83% seen once. This sequence was found in a man in his thirties or forties who had recovered from COVID-19. The chain joins TRBV18 to TRBJ1-1; weak D call: TRBD1 (6 bases). The material sequenced was PBMCs or T cells enriched from blood (not recorded which). DNA for the CDR3: TGTGCCAGCTCTCCGTGGACAGAGAACACTGAAGCTTTCTTT. Translated: CASSPWTENTEAFF.